This is a list of T cell receptor beta chains from one sample in a study of human T cells and chemical hapten exposure. Using its own MiXCR run on the RACE reads, TCRdb lists one record per CDR3 protein. The table records roughly 84,000 distinct CDR3 sequences, 11% of them present only once. The material sequenced was whole blood, taken in connection with sensitization to the hapten diphenylcyclopropenone (DPC). The receptor set was obtained from a woman aged 45-65 years with alopecia areata. Some clones in this sample may be carry-over from other donors' samples. Each CDR3 is given with its conserved first and last residue. Each record gives: J gene, V gene, CDR3 length, CDR3 protein.

J: TRBJ1-5; V: TRBV7-9; length: 15; CDR3: CASSRQGLGNQPQHF
J: TRBJ2-6; V: TRBV3-1; length: 15; CDR3: CASSQAGTGANVLTF
J: TRBJ2-7; V: TRBV27; length: 13; CDR3: CASAGTTTYEQYF
J: TRBJ1-2; V: TRBV6-2/TRBV6-3; length: 13; CDR3: CASSYGENYGYTF
J: TRBJ2-7; V: TRBV7-2; length: 15; CDR3: CASSPQGGGDYEQYF
J: TRBJ2-1; V: TRBV12-3/TRBV12-4; length: 15; CDR3: CASSLGGRSYNEQFF
J: TRBJ1-3; V: TRBV20-1; length: 14; CDR3: CSARVRGPGNTIYF
J: TRBJ1-6; V: TRBV5-4; length: 14; CDR3: CASSLEQLNSPLHF
J: TRBJ2-7; V: TRBV2; length: 13; CDR3: CASSERGRYEQYF
J: TRBJ1-2; V: TRBV12-3/TRBV12-4; length: 14; CDR3: CASSTGTGWHGYTF
J: TRBJ2-5; V: TRBV7-6; length: 14; CDR3: CASSLAFGPGTQYF
J: TRBJ1-2; V: TRBV24-1; length: 14; CDR3: CATSDDGTGGRYTF